This T cell receptor (beta chain) is drawn from a study of blood T cell repertoires in COVID-19. On the study more broadly: From T cells, B-cell-depleted T cells, or PBMCs came the material, which was cDNA or gDNA.

The method was immunoSEQ multiplex PCR; TCRdb's version includes in-frame clones alone and lacks a portion of them. The sample shows hundreds of thousands of clones, more than 75% of them seen only once. Trimming stripped 3 bases from V and 3 bases from J, with 10 bases between. Germline V gene lookup returns CDR1 SGHTS and CDR2 YDEGEE. The CDR3 runs to 13 residues. This TCR was sampled from a woman aged 25 to 45 who had recovered from COVID-19. J is TRBJ2-7 and V is TRBV5-8; weak D call: TRBD2 (5 bases). What was sequenced was peripheral blood. CDR3 amino acids: CASSSSGNYEQYF. CDR3 sequence (DNA): TGTGCCAGCAGCTCCAGCGGAAACTACGAGCAGTACTTC. Supplemented by reference TRBV5-8 and TRBJ2-7, the full variable domain reads EAGVTQSPTHLIKTRGQQATLRCSPISGHTSVYWYQQALGLGLQFLLWYDEGEERNRGNFPPRFSGRQFPNYSSELNVNALELEDSALYLCASSSSGNYEQYFGPGTRLTVT.